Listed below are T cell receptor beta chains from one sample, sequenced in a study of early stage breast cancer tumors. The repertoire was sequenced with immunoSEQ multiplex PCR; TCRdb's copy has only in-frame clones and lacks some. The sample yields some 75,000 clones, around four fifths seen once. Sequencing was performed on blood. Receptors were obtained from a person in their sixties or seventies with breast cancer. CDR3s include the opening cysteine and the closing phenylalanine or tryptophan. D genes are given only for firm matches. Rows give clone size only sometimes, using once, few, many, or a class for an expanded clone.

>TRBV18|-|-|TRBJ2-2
TGTGCCAGCTCACCACTCCCTAACACCGGGGAGCTGTTTTTT
CASSPLPNTGELFF
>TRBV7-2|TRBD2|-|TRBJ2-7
TGTGCCAGCAGTTTAATAGCGGGAGCCTACGAGCAGTACTTC
CASSLIAGAYEQYF
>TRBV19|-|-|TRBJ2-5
TGTGCCAGTAGTATAGAGGAGACCCAGTACTTC
CASSIEETQYF
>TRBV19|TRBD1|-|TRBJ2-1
TGTGCCAGTAGATCCCCGGGACAGGATGGCGATGAGCAGTTCTTC
CASRSPGQDGDEQFF
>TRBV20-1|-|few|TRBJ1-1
TGCAGAGCATCGGACGGCACTGAAGCTTTCTTT
CRASDGTEAFF
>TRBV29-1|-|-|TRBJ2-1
TGCAGCGTCGCCGGAGGGAGAGTCAATGAGCAGTTCTTC
CSVAGGRVNEQFF
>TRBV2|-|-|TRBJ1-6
TGTGCCAGCAGTGACTTTAGACAGAATTCACCCCTCCACTTT
CASSDFRQNSPLHF
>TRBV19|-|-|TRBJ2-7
TGTGCCAGTAGAAAGGGCCCTAAGGAGGACGAGCAGTACTTC
CASRKGPKEDEQYF
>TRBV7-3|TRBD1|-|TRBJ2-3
TGTGCCAGCAGCCAGGGGGAACGCGCAGATACGCAGTATTTT
CASSQGERADTQYF
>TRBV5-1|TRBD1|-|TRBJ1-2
TGCGCCAGTGGGACAGACAATTATGGCTACACCTTC
CASGTDNYGYTF
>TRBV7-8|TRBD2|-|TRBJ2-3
TGTGCCAGCAGCTTGGGACTAGCGGGAGGGGAGCAGTATTTT
CASSLGLAGGEQYF
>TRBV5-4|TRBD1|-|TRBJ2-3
TGTGCCAGCAGCTTTTCACAGGGGATAGATACGCAGTATTTT
CASSFSQGIDTQYF
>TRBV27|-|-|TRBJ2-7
TGTGCCAGCAGCCCTGCTGTACCCGAGCAGTACTTC
CASSPAVPEQYF
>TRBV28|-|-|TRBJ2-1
TGTGCCAGCAGTTTACGCGGGCCTTACAATGAGCAGTTCTTC
CASSLRGPYNEQFF
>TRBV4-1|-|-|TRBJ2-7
TGCGCCAGCAGCCAACAGCCCTGGTACGAGCAGTACTTC
CASSQQPWYEQYF
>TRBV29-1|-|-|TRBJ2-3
TGCAGCGTTGACCCAGGGGTAGATACGCAGTATTTT
CSVDPGVDTQYF
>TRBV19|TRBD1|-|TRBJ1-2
TGTGCCAGTAAGGGGACAGGGGGCCTAAACTATGGCTACACCTTC
CASKGTGGLNYGYTF
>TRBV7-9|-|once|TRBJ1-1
TGTGCCAGCAGCTTGAGGGACATAGACCCTGAAGCTTTCTTT
CASSLRDIDPEAFF
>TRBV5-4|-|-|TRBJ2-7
TGTGCCAGCAGCTCAAACAGGGACCCCTACGAGCAGTACTTC
CASSSNRDPYEQYF
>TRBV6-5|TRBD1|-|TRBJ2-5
TGTGCCAGCAGTTCGACAGGGCGGCAAGAGACCCAGTACTTC
CASSSTGRQETQYF
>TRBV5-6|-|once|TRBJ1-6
TGTGCCAGCAACTTACAGACGGATTCACCCCTCCACTTT
CASNLQTDSPLHF
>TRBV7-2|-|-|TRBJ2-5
TGTGCCAGCAGCCGTCGACAGGTTTGGGAGACCCAGTACTTC
CASSRRQVWETQYF
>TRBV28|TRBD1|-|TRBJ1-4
TGTGCCAGCAGTTTATGGCTGGCGGACAGGGGTGGTCTGTTTTTT
CASSLWLADRGGLFF
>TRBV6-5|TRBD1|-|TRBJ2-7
TGTGCCAGCAGCTTATCGGGACAGGGGTCCGGCGAGCAGTACTTC
CASSLSGQGSGEQYF
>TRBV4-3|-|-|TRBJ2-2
TGCGCCAGCAGCCAAGATCCCCCCGCAGGGCGCACCGGGGAGCTGTTTTTT
CASSQDPPAGRTGELFF
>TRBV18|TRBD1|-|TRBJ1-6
TGTGCCAGCTCACAGGGGGCGCCTCGTAATTCACCCCTCCACTTT
CASSQGAPRNSPLHF
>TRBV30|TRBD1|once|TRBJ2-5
TGTGCCTGGGGCCCCGGGACAGGGGGCAGGGGAGAGACCCAGTACTTC
CAWGPGTGGRGETQYF
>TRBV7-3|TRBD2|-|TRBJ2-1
TGTGCCAGCAGCCCACGACTAGCGGCCATCAATGAGCAGTTCTTC
CASSPRLAAINEQFF
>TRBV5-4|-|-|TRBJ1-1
TGTGCCAGCAGCCTGTGGGCTCGTGAAGCTTTCTTT
CASSLWAREAFF
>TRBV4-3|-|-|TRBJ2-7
TGCGCCAGCAGCCAAGGTTTTGGGGACTTTTACGAGCAGTACTTC
CASSQGFGDFYEQYF
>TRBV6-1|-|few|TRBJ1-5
TGTGCCAGCAGTAATATACAGCCCCAGCATTTT
CASSNIQPQHF
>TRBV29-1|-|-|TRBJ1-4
TGCAGCGTTTTTGGGGTTTCTACTAATGAAAAACTGTTTTTT
CSVFGVSTNEKLFF